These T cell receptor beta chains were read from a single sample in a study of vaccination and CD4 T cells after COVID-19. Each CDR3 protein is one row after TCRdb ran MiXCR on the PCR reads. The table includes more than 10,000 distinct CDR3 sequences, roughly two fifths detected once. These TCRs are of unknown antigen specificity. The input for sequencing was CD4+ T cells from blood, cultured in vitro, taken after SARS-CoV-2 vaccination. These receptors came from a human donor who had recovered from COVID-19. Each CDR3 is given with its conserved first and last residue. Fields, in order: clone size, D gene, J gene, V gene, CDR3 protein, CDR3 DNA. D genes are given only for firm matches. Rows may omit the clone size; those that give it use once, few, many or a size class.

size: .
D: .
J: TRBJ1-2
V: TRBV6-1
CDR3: CASSEALGGLGYGYTF
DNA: TGTGCCAGCAGTGAAGCGCTAGGGGGGCTTGGCTATGGCTACACCTTC

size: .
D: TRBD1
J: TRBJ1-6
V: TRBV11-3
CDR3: CASSPRTGDNSPLHF
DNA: TGTGCCAGCAGCCCAAGGACAGGGGATAATTCACCCCTCCACTTT

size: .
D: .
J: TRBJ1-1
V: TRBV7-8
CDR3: CASSVVGGGSTEAFF
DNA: TGTGCCAGCAGCGTCGTAGGGGGAGGGTCCACTGAAGCTTTCTTT

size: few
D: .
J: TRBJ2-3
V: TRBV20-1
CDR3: CSASIADTDTQYF
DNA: TGCAGTGCTAGCATAGCGGACACAGATACGCAGTATTTT

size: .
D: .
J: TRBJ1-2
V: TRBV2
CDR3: CASREDTSGYGYTF
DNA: TGTGCCAGCAGGGAGGACACGTCAGGGTATGGCTACACCTTC

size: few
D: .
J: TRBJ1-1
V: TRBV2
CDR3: CASSTGIEAFF
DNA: TGTGCCAGCTCAACAGGGATTGAAGCTTTCTTT

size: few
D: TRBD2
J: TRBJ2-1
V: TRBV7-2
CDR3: CASSPNSGGVYNEQFF
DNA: TGTGCCAGCAGCCCAAACAGCGGGGGAGTCTACAATGAGCAGTTCTTC

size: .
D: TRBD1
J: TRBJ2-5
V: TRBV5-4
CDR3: CASSSGQGRETQYF
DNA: TGTGCCAGCAGCTCGGGACAGGGGAGAGAGACCCAGTACTTC

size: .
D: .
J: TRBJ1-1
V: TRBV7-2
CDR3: CASSPRGAEAFF
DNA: TGTGCCAGCAGCCCCAGGGGTGCTGAAGCTTTCTTT

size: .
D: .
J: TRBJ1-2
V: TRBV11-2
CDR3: CASSARVEPPGYTF
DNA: TGTGCCAGCAGCGCACGGGTCGAGCCCCCCGGCTACACCTTC

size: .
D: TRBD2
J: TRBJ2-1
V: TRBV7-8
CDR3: CASGGPRGDEQFF
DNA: TGTGCCTCGGGGGGACCCCGAGGGGATGAGCAGTTCTTC

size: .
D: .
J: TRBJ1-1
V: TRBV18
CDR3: CASSPTGWDTEAFF
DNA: TGTGCCAGCTCACCAACCGGTTGGGACACTGAAGCTTTCTTT

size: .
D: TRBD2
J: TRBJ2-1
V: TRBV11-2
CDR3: CASSLDGGGAYNEQFF
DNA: TGTGCCAGCAGCTTAGACGGCGGGGGAGCCTACAATGAGCAGTTCTTC

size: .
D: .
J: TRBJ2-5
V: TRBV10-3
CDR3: CAIKGQETQYF
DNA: TGTGCCATCAAAGGGCAAGAGACCCAGTACTTC

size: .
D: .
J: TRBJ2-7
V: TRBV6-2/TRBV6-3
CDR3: CASTLPGTASYEQYF
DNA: TGTGCCAGCACCCTGCCGGGGACGGCCTCCTACGAGCAGTACTTC

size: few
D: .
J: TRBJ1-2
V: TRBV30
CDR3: CAWTPGNYGYTF
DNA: TGTGCCTGGACCCCAGGGAACTATGGCTACACCTTC

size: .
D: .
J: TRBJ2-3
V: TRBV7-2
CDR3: CASSPRGEDTQYF
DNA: TGTGCCAGCAGCCCACGTGGCGAAGATACGCAGTATTTT

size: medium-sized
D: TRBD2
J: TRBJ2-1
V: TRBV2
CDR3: CASSEFTGSGGVDNEQFF
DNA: TGTGCCAGCAGTGAATTTACGGGGTCGGGGGGAGTGGACAATGAGCAGTTCTTC

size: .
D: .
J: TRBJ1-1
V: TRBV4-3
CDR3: CASSARIDRMTEAFF
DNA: TGCGCCAGCAGCGCCCGTATCGACAGGATGACTGAAGCTTTCTTT

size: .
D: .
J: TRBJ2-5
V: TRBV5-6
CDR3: CASSPDMGAGETQYF
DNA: TGTGCCAGCAGCCCGGACATGGGGGCAGGGGAGACCCAGTACTTC

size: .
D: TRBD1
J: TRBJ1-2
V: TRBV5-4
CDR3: CASSLEQGNYGYTF
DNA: TGTGCCAGCAGCTTGGAACAGGGGAACTATGGCTACACCTTC

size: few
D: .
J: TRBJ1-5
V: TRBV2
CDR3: CASSPRIGGNQPQHF
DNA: TGTGCCAGCAGTCCACGTATAGGGGGGAATCAGCCCCAGCATTTT

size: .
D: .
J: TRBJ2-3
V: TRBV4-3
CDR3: CASRRSILSTDTQYF
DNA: TGCGCCAGCAGGCGGAGTATCCTTAGCACAGATACGCAGTATTTT

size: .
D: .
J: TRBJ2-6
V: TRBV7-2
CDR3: CASSLVGGSGANVLTF
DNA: TGTGCCAGCAGCTTAGTGGGGGGTTCTGGGGCCAACGTCCTGACTTTC

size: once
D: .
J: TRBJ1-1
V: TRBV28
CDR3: CASSSHTVYFF
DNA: TGTGCCAGCAGTTCCCACACGGTTTATTTCTTT

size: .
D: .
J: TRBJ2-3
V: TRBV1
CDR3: CTSSQDRASARTDTQYF
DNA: TGCACCAGCAGCCAAGATCGGGCTAGCGCACGCACAGATACGCAGTATTTT

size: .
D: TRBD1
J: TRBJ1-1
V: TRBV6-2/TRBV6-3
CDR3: CASRGTGGGTEAFF
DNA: TGTGCCAGCAGAGGGACAGGGGGGGGGACTGAAGCTTTCTTT

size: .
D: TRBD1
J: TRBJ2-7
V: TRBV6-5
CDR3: CASSYSWTGGNEQYF
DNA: TGTGCCAGCAGTTACTCGTGGACAGGGGGAAACGAGCAGTACTTC

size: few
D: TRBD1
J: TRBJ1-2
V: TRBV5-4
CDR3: CASSSDRVTNYGYTF
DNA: TGTGCCAGCAGCTCGGACAGGGTAACTAACTATGGCTACACCTTC

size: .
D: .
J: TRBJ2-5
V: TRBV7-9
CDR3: CASSLVGQETQYF
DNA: TGCGCCAGCAGCTTGGTTGGACAAGAGACCCAGTACTTC

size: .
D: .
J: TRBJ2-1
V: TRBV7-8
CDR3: CASSLGRLYEQFF
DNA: TGTGCCAGCAGCTTAGGTCGTCTCTATGAGCAGTTCTTC

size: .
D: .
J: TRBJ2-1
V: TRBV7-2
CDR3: CASSPQSVLNEQFF
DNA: TGTGCCAGCAGCCCCCAATCAGTTCTAAATGAGCAGTTCTTC

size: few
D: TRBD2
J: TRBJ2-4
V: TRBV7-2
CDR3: CASSLVGGGYIQYF
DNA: TGTGCCAGCAGCTTAGTCGGCGGGGGTTACATTCAGTACTTC

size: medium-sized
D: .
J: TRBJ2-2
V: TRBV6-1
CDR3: CASSGGRRTSNTGELFF
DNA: TGTGCCAGCAGTGGAGGGAGGAGAACTTCGAACACCGGGGAGCTGTTTTTT

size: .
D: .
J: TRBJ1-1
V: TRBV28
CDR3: CASLNSLGEAFF
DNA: TGTGCCAGCCTGAACTCGCTGGGGGAGGCTTTCTTT

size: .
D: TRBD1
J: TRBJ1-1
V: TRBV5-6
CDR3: CASSYRGGNTEAFF
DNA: TGTGCCAGCTCCTACAGGGGCGGGAACACTGAAGCTTTCTTT

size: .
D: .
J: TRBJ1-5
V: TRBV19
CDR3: CASNQATVHSNQPQHF
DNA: TGTGCCAGTAATCAAGCGACAGTCCATAGCAATCAGCCCCAGCATTTT

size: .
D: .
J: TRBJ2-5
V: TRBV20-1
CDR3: CSASNDFLDGQYF
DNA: TGCAGTGCTAGTAATGACTTCCTGGATGGCCAGTACTTC

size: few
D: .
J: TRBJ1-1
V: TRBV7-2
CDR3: CASSLAWGGMNTEAFF
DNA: TGTGCCAGCAGCTTAGCCTGGGGGGGCATGAACACTGAAGCTTTCTTT

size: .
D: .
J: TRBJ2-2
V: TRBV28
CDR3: CASRGGRNTGELFF
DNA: TGTGCCAGCAGGGGCGGAAGGAACACCGGGGAGCTGTTTTTT

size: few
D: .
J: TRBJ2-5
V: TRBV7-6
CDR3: CASSRDWDTKETQYF
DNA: TGTGCCAGCAGCCGTGACTGGGATACCAAAGAGACCCAGTACTTC

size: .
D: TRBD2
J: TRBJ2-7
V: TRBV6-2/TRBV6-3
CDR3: CASSYSSGSFNEQYF
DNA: TGTGCCAGCAGTTACTCGAGCGGGAGCTTTAACGAGCAGTACTTC

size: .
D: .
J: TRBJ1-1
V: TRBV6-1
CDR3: CASSMIGGNTEAFF
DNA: TGTGCCAGCAGTATGATTGGTGGGAACACTGAAGCTTTCTTT

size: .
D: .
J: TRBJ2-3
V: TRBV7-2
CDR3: CASSLGESTDTQYF
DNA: TGTGCCAGCAGCTTAGGCGAGAGCACAGATACGCAGTATTTT

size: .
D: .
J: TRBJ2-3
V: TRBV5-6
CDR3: CASSLGPSYRADTQYF
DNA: TGTGCCAGCAGCTTGGGACCTAGCTACAGGGCAGATACGCAGTATTTT

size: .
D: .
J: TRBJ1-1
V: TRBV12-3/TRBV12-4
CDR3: CASSLAEMGTEAFF
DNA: TGTGCCAGCAGTTTAGCGGAGATGGGAACTGAAGCTTTCTTT

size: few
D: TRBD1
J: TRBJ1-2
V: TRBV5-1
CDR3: CASSLEGTGVRYGYTF
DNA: TGCGCCAGCAGCTTGGAAGGGACAGGGGTGCGGTATGGCTACACCTTC

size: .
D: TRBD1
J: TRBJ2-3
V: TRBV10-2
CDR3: CASRSDRGRVDTQYF
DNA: TGCGCCAGCAGGAGTGACAGGGGCCGCGTGGATACGCAGTATTTT

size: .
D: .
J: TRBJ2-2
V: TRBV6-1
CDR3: CASSKKQVNTGELFF
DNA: TGTGCCAGCAGTAAAAAACAGGTTAACACCGGGGAGCTGTTTTTT

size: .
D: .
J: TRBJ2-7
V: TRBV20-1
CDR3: CSAAGADYYEQYF
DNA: TGCAGTGCCGCCGGGGCAGATTACTACGAGCAGTACTTC